This is a list of T cell receptor beta chains from one sample in a study of cytomegalovirus exposure and HLA in healthy donors. The method was immunoSEQ multiplex PCR; TCRdb's version includes in-frame clones alone and lacks a portion of them. The data contain some 90,000 clones, around 80% of them singletons. Sequenced input: PBMCs. The origin of the receptors is a woman aged 45-59 years in good health and CMV-seropositive. CDR3s include the opening cysteine and the closing phenylalanine or tryptophan. The order of the fields is V gene, J gene, clone size, D gene, CDR3 protein, CDR3 DNA. The D gene is left open where the match is weak. The listing skips clone size in some rows; elsewhere it reads once, few, many or a size class.

v_call: TRBV27
j_call: TRBJ1-6
clone_size: NA
d_call: TRBD1
cdr3_aa: CASSLLQGSNSPLHF
cdr3_nt: TGTGCCAGCAGTTTATTACAGGGGTCTAATTCACCCCTCCACTTT

v_call: TRBV5-4
j_call: TRBJ2-6
clone_size: few
d_call: TRBD2
cdr3_aa: CASSNSFLAGVGANVLTF
cdr3_nt: TGTGCCAGCAGCAACTCGTTTCTAGCGGGAGTTGGGGCCAACGTCCTGACTTTC

v_call: TRBV29-1
j_call: TRBJ1-2
clone_size: NA
d_call: TRBD1
cdr3_aa: CSVEDPSGGTGRGGYTF
cdr3_nt: TGCAGCGTTGAAGATCCCTCCGGGGGGACAGGGAGAGGTGGCTACACCTTC

v_call: TRBV5-1
j_call: TRBJ2-1
clone_size: NA
d_call: TRBD2
cdr3_aa: CASSPGLDYHNEQFF
cdr3_nt: TGCGCCAGCAGCCCAGGACTAGATTATCACAATGAGCAGTTCTTC

v_call: TRBV4-1
j_call: TRBJ2-7
clone_size: NA
d_call: NA
cdr3_aa: CASSQSPSGTLGHEQYF
cdr3_nt: TGCGCCAGCAGCCAATCACCCTCCGGGACACTCGGCCACGAGCAGTACTTC

v_call: TRBV27
j_call: TRBJ2-5
clone_size: NA
d_call: TRBD1
cdr3_aa: CASSFQGAWETQYF
cdr3_nt: TGTGCCAGCAGTTTCCAGGGGGCGTGGGAGACCCAGTACTTC

v_call: TRBV2
j_call: TRBJ2-7
clone_size: NA
d_call: TRBD2
cdr3_aa: CASSPGLAGVHEQYF
cdr3_nt: TGTGCCAGCAGTCCCGGACTAGCGGGGGTCCACGAGCAGTACTTC

v_call: TRBV6-5
j_call: TRBJ1-5
clone_size: NA
d_call: TRBD1
cdr3_aa: CASRPNAGGGQPQHF
cdr3_nt: TGTGCCAGCAGGCCTAATGCAGGGGGTGGCCAGCCCCAGCATTTT

v_call: TRBV1
j_call: TRBJ1-5
clone_size: NA
d_call: NA
cdr3_aa: CTVIFRSNQPQHF
cdr3_nt: TGCACCGTTATCTTCCGTAGCAATCAGCCCCAGCATTTT

v_call: TRBV4-1
j_call: TRBJ1-1
clone_size: NA
d_call: NA
cdr3_aa: CASSLRSKSFEAFF
cdr3_nt: TGCGCCAGCAGCCTCAGGTCGAAATCATTTGAAGCTTTCTTT

v_call: TRBV5-6
j_call: TRBJ2-5
clone_size: NA
d_call: NA
cdr3_aa: CASSLAVTSIYERYF
cdr3_nt: TGTGCCAGCAGCTTGGCCGTGACTAGTATCTACGAGCGGTACTTC

v_call: TRBV11-2
j_call: TRBJ2-1
clone_size: NA
d_call: TRBD2
cdr3_aa: CASSLGLAGGHEQFF
cdr3_nt: TGTGCCAGCAGCTTAGGGCTAGCGGGGGGGCATGAGCAGTTCTTC

v_call: TRBV6-1
j_call: TRBJ1-4
clone_size: NA
d_call: NA
cdr3_aa: CASWTGGGGEKLFF
cdr3_nt: TGTGCCAGCTGGACGGGGGGAGGTGGTGAAAAACTGTTTTTT

v_call: TRBV21-1
j_call: TRBJ1-2
clone_size: NA
d_call: NA
cdr3_aa: CASSREGGRGGYTF
cdr3_nt: TGTGCCAGCAGCAGGGAGGGGGGGAGGGGTGGCTACACCTTC

v_call: TRBV9
j_call: TRBJ1-5
clone_size: NA
d_call: NA
cdr3_aa: CASSVGTGLNQPQHF
cdr3_nt: TGTGCCAGCAGCGTAGGAACAGGGTTGAATCAGCCCCAGCATTTT

v_call: TRBV27
j_call: TRBJ2-3
clone_size: NA
d_call: NA
cdr3_aa: CASSLGRLLTSTDTQYF
cdr3_nt: TGTGCCAGCAGTTTGGGGCGACTGTTAACTAGCACAGATACGCAGTATTTT

v_call: TRBV11-2
j_call: TRBJ2-1
clone_size: NA
d_call: NA
cdr3_aa: CASSPGGEQFF
cdr3_nt: TGTGCCAGCAGCCCCGGGGGTGAGCAGTTCTTC

v_call: TRBV6-1
j_call: TRBJ2-1
clone_size: NA
d_call: TRBD2
cdr3_aa: CASRRTSGGYNEQFF
cdr3_nt: TGTGCCAGCAGACGGACTAGCGGGGGGTACAATGAGCAGTTCTTC

v_call: TRBV7-3
j_call: TRBJ1-6
clone_size: NA
d_call: TRBD1
cdr3_aa: CASSPTGDRERNSPLHF
cdr3_nt: TGTGCCAGCAGCCCGACAGGGGACAGGGAAAGGAATTCACCCCTCCACTTT

v_call: TRBV5-4
j_call: TRBJ1-2
clone_size: NA
d_call: NA
cdr3_aa: CASRLTGNYGYTF
cdr3_nt: TGTGCCAGCCGCCTCACAGGGAACTATGGCTACACCTTC

v_call: TRBV7-9
j_call: TRBJ2-5
clone_size: NA
d_call: TRBD1
cdr3_aa: CASSNNGQEEETQYF
cdr3_nt: TGTGCCAGCAGCAACAACGGACAGGAGGAAGAGACCCAGTACTTC

v_call: TRBV2
j_call: TRBJ2-1
clone_size: few
d_call: NA
cdr3_aa: CASSYLGGFNEQFF
cdr3_nt: TGTGCCAGCAGTTATCTGGGAGGTTTCAATGAGCAGTTCTTC

v_call: TRBV6-1
j_call: TRBJ2-1
clone_size: NA
d_call: NA
cdr3_aa: CASSERSSAYNEQFF
cdr3_nt: TGTGCCAGCAGTGAACGGTCTAGCGCCTACAATGAGCAGTTCTTC

v_call: TRBV29-1
j_call: TRBJ2-2
clone_size: NA
d_call: TRBD1
cdr3_aa: CSVRTGGTGELFF
cdr3_nt: TGCAGCGTTCGGACAGGGGGCACCGGGGAGCTGTTTTTT

v_call: TRBV7-3
j_call: TRBJ1-2
clone_size: NA
d_call: NA
cdr3_aa: CASSLEGYGYTF
cdr3_nt: TGTGCCAGCAGCTTAGAGGGCTATGGCTACACCTTC

v_call: TRBV10-2
j_call: TRBJ2-3
clone_size: once
d_call: NA
cdr3_aa: CASLLADTQYF
cdr3_nt: TGCGCCAGCTTGTTAGCAGATACGCAGTATTTT

v_call: TRBV11-3
j_call: TRBJ1-2
clone_size: NA
d_call: NA
cdr3_aa: CASSLDRVPGGYTF
cdr3_nt: TGTGCCAGCAGCTTAGACCGGGTCCCGGGGGGCTACACCTTC

v_call: TRBV9
j_call: TRBJ2-7
clone_size: NA
d_call: TRBD2
cdr3_aa: CASSVVGGVSHEQYF
cdr3_nt: TGTGCCAGCAGCGTAGTGGGGGGGGTTTCCCACGAGCAGTACTTC

v_call: TRBV5-1
j_call: TRBJ1-4
clone_size: NA
d_call: TRBD1
cdr3_aa: CASSLQGASEKLFF
cdr3_nt: TGCGCCAGCAGCTTACAGGGGGCTTCTGAAAAACTGTTTTTT

v_call: TRBV18
j_call: TRBJ1-1
clone_size: few
d_call: TRBD1
cdr3_aa: CASSTETGINTEAFF
cdr3_nt: TGTGCCAGCTCAACCGAGACAGGGATAAACACTGAAGCTTTCTTT

v_call: TRBV5-1
j_call: TRBJ1-3
clone_size: NA
d_call: NA
cdr3_aa: CASSGGSSGNTIYF
cdr3_nt: TGCGCCAGCAGCGGAGGATCCTCTGGAAACACCATATATTTT